This is a list of T cell receptor beta chains from one sample in a study of cytomegalovirus exposure and HLA in healthy donors. Repertoires were generated with immunoSEQ multiplex PCR, while TCRdb's copy carries only in-frame clones and drops some. The table includes about 150,000 clones, roughly 80% detected once. Sequencing used PBMCs. These receptors all stem from a male donor in good health and CMV-seronegative. Each CDR3 is given with its conserved first and last residue. The D gene is left open where the match is weak. Clone sizes are given selectively: once, few, many, or a class where the clone is expanded.

abundance	d_gene	v_gene	j_gene	CDR3aa	CDR3nt
few	NA	TRBV6-5	TRBJ2-7	CASRPFMDSSGQYF	TGTGCCAGCAGGCCCTTTATGGACAGTTCTGGGCAGTACTTC
once	NA	TRBV5-1	TRBJ1-4	CASSRPGVDEKLFF	TGCGCCAGCAGCCGGCCAGGGGTGGATGAAAAACTGTTTTTT
NA	TRBD2	TRBV7-7	TRBJ2-1	CASNSGGAYNEQFF	TGTGCTAGCAATAGCGGGGGGGCCTACAATGAGCAGTTCTTC
NA	NA	TRBV6-1	TRBJ2-2	CASSEQAGTNTGELFF	TGTGCCAGCAGTGAACAGGCAGGGACAAACACCGGGGAGCTGTTTTTT
NA	TRBD1	TRBV6-6	TRBJ2-4	CASSTGTGIKNIQYF	TGTGCCAGCAGTACCGGGACAGGGATCAAAAACATTCAGTACTTC
NA	TRBD2	TRBV25-1	TRBJ2-5	CASSERVHGLGYQETQYF	TGTGCCAGCAGTGAAAGGGTTCATGGACTAGGGTACCAAGAGACCCAGTACTTC
NA	TRBD1	TRBV5-4	TRBJ2-5	CASSLEGQGSGETQYF	TGTGCCAGCAGCTTGGAAGGACAGGGGTCAGGGGAGACCCAGTACTTC
NA	NA	TRBV6-1	TRBJ2-3	CASVTGGTDTQYF	TGTGCCAGCGTGACGGGGGGCACAGATACGCAGTATTTT
NA	NA	TRBV7-8	TRBJ2-2	CASSLVGAGELFF	TGTGCCAGCAGCTTAGTCGGGGCCGGGGAGCTGTTTTTT
NA	NA	TRBV29-1	TRBJ1-2	CSVEVTVQGYTF	TGCAGCGTTGAAGTGACAGTCCAGGGCTACACCTTC
NA	NA	TRBV11-2	TRBJ1-1	CASSPTSVAEAFF	TGTGCCAGCAGCCCGACCAGCGTGGCTGAAGCTTTCTTT
NA	TRBD2	TRBV13	TRBJ2-3	CASSLLVAGAVSTDTQYF	TGTGCCAGCAGCTTGTTGGTAGCGGGGGCGGTCTCCACAGATACGCAGTATTTT
NA	NA	TRBV16	TRBJ2-2	CASSPGAGYDTGELFF	TGTGCCAGCAGCCCTGGGGCAGGGTACGACACCGGGGAGCTGTTTTTT
once	NA	TRBV19	TRBJ1-1	CASSTTVNTEAFF	TGTGCCAGTAGTACGACAGTGAACACTGAAGCTTTCTTT
NA	TRBD1	TRBV27	TRBJ1-1	CASSLFQGAGEAFF	TGTGCCAGCAGTTTATTTCAGGGGGCGGGTGAAGCTTTCTTT
NA	NA	TRBV5-1	TRBJ2-3	CASSPAGDTDTQYF	TGCGCCAGCAGCCCGGCCGGGGACACAGATACGCAGTATTTT
NA	TRBD1	TRBV14	TRBJ1-6	CASSHGQAFTPLHF	TGTGCCAGCAGCCACGGACAGGCATTTACACCCCTCCACTTT
NA	NA	TRBV6-5	TRBJ1-3	CASSPNRDSGNTIYF	TGTGCCAGCAGCCCTAACAGGGACTCTGGAAACACCATATATTTT
NA	TRBD2	TRBV7-9	TRBJ2-3	CSSSSDRTSGGADTQYF	TGTTCCAGCAGCTCAGATCGGACTAGCGGGGGAGCAGATACGCAGTATTTT
few	TRBD1	TRBV11-2	TRBJ1-1	CASSLGQGYMNTEAFF	TGTGCCAGCAGCTTGGGACAGGGATACATGAACACTGAAGCTTTCTTT
few	NA	TRBV7-2	TRBJ1-3	CASSFADLGNTIYF	TGTGCCAGCAGCTTTGCCGATCTAGGAAACACCATATATTTT
NA	NA	TRBV4-3	TRBJ1-2	CASSQDLEFYGYTF	TGCGCCAGCAGCCAAGATCTGGAGTTCTATGGCTACACCTTC